These 2 T cell receptor beta chains were all obtained from the same sample, sequenced in a study of T cell clonality in common variable immunodeficiency. Generated by immunoSEQ multiplex PCR, the TCRdb table keeps only in-frame clones and is missing some. The table records over 35,000 clones without singletons, the ten largest covering approximately 9.4%. Sequences were obtained from peripheral blood mononuclear cells. Receptors originate from a person aged 18 to 69 in good health.

There are a few counts of this clone. The read finishes 3 residues shy of the CDR3 end, and the germline J gene is used to complete it. The chain links TRBV7-2 to TRBJ2-2; a possible D gene is TRBD1 (5 bases). The germline CDR1 and CDR2 sequences are SGHTA and FQGNSA. This CDR3 has 15 amino acids. This CDR3 is CASSKTGPTNEKLFF. The sequenced CDR3 bases are TGTGCCAGCAGTAAAACAGGTCCAACTAATGAAAAG. The full variable domain, in which reference TRBV7-2 and TRBJ2-2 provide the parts outside the CDR3, is GAGVSQSPSNKVTEKGKDVELRCDPISGHTALYWYRQSLGQGLEFLIYFQGNSAPDKSGLPSDRFSAERTGGSVSTLTIQRTQQEDSAVYLCASSKTGPTNEKLFFGEGSRLTVL.

In this sample, this clone turned up many times. The CDR3 region is CASSLAQIPLATQYF. The sequenced CDR3 bases are TGTGCCAGCAGCTTAGCGCAGATCCCACTAGCGACC. This chain uses TRBV7-2 with TRBJ2-5, with D possibly being TRBD2 (6 bases). The sequence runs out 3 residues before the end of the CDR3; the remainder is reconstructed from the germline J gene. The CDR3 totals 15 residues. Germline CDR1 reads SGHTA; CDR2 reads FQGNSA. V lost 0 bases, J lost 7 bases, and 15 bases lay in between.